A single sample is the source of the 3 T cell receptor beta chains below, sequenced in a study of T cell changes during pregnancy in multiple sclerosis. Here immunoSEQ multiplex PCR was the method, and the copy in TCRdb shows in-frame clones only, minus some. The table has 75,000 to 95,000 clones, 85% to 95% seen once. This specimen consisted of peripheral blood, obtained after pregnancy. The origin of the receptors is a female donor with multiple sclerosis, enrolled in a pregnancy study.

This clone occurred a few times. This chain connects TRBV30 to TRBJ2-7; TRBD1 might be the D (5 bases). The V end lost 0 bases, the J end lost 3 bases, and 18 bases lay between the germline ends. Germline V gene sequence: CDR1 GTSNPN, CDR2 SVGIG (reference sequence). CDR3 length equals 16 residues. CDR3 residues: CAWSVHVTGSFYEQYF. In nucleotides, the CDR3 is TGTGCCTGGAGTGTTCATGTTACAGGTTCTTTCTACGAGCAGTACTTC.

The table lists this clone with a few counts. This chain connects TRBV6-4 to TRBJ2-2; the D is unclear. V dropped 4 bases and J dropped 7 bases, with 10 bases sitting between them. CDR1 is MRHNA, CDR2 SNTAGT, per germline. This CDR3 has 13 amino acids. For the CDR3, the DNA is TGTGCCAGCAGTGTGGAGTCCCACGGGGAGCTGTTTTTT. Translation: CASSVESHGELFF.

The CDR3 protein is CASSLWRTSVTYEQYF. The CDR3 region has the DNA TGTGCCAGCAGCTTATGGCGGACTAGCGTTACCTACGAGCAGTACTTC. This sequence joins TRBV7-9 and TRBJ2-7; 9 nucleotides line up with TRBD2. V gave up 2 bases and J gave up 2 bases; unmatched junction bases: 7. This CDR3 has 16 residues. The germline CDR1 and CDR2 sequences are SEHNR and FQNEAQ (reference sequence).